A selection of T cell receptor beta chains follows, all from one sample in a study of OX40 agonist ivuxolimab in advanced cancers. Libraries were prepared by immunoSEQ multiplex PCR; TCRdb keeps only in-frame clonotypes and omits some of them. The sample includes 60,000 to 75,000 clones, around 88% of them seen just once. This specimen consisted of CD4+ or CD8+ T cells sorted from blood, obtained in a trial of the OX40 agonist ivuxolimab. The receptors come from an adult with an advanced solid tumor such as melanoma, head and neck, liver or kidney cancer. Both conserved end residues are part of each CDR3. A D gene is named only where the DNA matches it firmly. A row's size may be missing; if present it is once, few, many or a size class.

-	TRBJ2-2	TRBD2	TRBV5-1	CASRTSGRPNTGELFF	TGCGCCAGCAGGACTAGCGGGAGGCCGAACACCGGGGAGCTGTTTTTT
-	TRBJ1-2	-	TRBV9	CASSGTGTRGDYGYTF	TGTGCCAGCAGCGGGACCGGGACTAGGGGGGACTATGGCTACACCTTC
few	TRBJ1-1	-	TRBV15	CATSREPGQGAFF	TGTGCCACCAGCAGAGAACCGGGACAAGGAGCTTTCTTT
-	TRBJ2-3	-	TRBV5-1	CASSLAWAADTQYF	TGCGCCAGCAGCTTGGCCTGGGCGGCAGATACGCAGTATTTT
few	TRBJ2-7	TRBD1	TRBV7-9	CASSSGTGPYEQYF	TGTGCCAGCAGCTCCGGGACAGGACCATACGAGCAGTACTTC
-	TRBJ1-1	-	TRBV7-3	CASGGAMNTEAFF	TGTGCCAGCGGGGGAGCCATGAACACTGAAGCTTTCTTT
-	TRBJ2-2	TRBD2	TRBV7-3	CASSSPPTGGPRNGELFF	TGTGCCAGCAGCTCCCCCCCCACGGGAGGGCCGCGGAACGGGGAGCTGTTTTTT
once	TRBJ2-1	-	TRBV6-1	CASSEAMHAGTYNEQFF	TGTGCCAGCAGTGAAGCAATGCATGCCGGGACCTACAATGAGCAGTTCTTC
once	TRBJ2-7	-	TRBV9	CASNMIGDNEQYF	TGTGCCAGCAACATGATAGGGGACAACGAGCAGTACTTC
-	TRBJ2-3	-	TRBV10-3	CAIRGRETDTQYF	TGTGCCATCAGGGGGAGAGAGACAGATACGCAGTATTTT
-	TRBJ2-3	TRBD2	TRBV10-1	CASSPTGGGGTDTQYF	TGCGCCAGCAGTCCCACAGGTGGGGGGGGCACAGATACGCAGTATTTT
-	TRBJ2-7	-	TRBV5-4	CASSLAGISYEQYF	TGTGCCAGCAGCTTGGCGGGGATATCCTACGAGCAGTACTTC
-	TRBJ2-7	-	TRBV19	CASSTSGPQAREQYF	-
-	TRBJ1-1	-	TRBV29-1	CSAAGTTDTEAFF	TGCAGCGCCGCCGGGACAACAGACACTGAAGCTTTCTTT
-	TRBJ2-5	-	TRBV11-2	CASSPSPSRETQYF	TGTGCCAGCAGCCCCTCGCCCTCTAGGGAGACCCAGTACTTC
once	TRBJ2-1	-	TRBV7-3	CASSLTRTGLEFF	TGTGCCAGCAGCTTAACGAGGACGGGGCTCGAGTTCTTC
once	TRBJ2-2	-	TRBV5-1	CASSRTTNTGELFF	TGCGCCAGCAGCCGGACTACGAACACCGGGGAGCTGTTTTTT
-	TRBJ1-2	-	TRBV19	CASSISLSTDRHGYTF	TGTGCCAGTAGTATCAGCCTGAGTACGGATCGACATGGCTACACCTTC
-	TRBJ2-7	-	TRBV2	CASSGDTGRSDEQYF	TGTGCCAGCAGTGGAGACACGGGACGGTCCGACGAGCAGTACTTC
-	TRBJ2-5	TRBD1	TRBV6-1	CASSVTGGPQETQYF	TGTGCCAGCAGTGTTACAGGGGGGCCCCAAGAGACCCAGTACTTC
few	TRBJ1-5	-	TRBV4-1	CASSQGGWQGNQPQHF	TGCGCCAGCAGCCAAGGAGGCTGGCAGGGCAATCAGCCCCAGCATTTT
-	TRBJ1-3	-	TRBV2	CASNKRGKAGDTIYF	TGTGCCAGCAACAAAAGGGGCAAAGCGGGGGACACCATATATTTT
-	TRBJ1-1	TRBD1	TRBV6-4	CASSQNRGTEAFF	TGTGCCAGCAGTCAAAACAGGGGCACTGAAGCTTTCTTT
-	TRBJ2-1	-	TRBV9	CASSNRDTYNEQFF	TGTGCCAGCAGCAACCGGGACACTTACAATGAGCAGTTCTTC
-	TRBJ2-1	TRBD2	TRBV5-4	CASRVSGGASNEQFF	TGTGCCAGCAGAGTTAGCGGGGGGGCTAGCAATGAGCAGTTCTTC
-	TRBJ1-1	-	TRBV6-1	CASSLVTGGNTEAFF	TGTGCCAGCAGCCTAGTTACAGGCGGGAACACTGAAGCTTTCTTT
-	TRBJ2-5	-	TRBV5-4	CASRASEGGRETQYF	TGTGCCAGCAGAGCTTCAGAGGGGGGGAGGGAGACCCAGTACTTC
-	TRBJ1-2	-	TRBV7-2	CASSFQQDYNYGYTF	TGTGCCAGCAGCTTCCAACAGGACTATAACTATGGCTACACCTTC
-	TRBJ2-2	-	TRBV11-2	CASSPRLNTGELFF	TGTGCCAGCAGCCCGAGATTGAACACCGGGGAGCTGTTTTTT
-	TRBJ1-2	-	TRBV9	CASSDGYGYTF	TGTGCCAGCAGCGATGGCTATGGCTACACCTTC
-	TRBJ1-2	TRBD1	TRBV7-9	CASSLDRAAGGYTF	TGTGCCAGCAGCTTGGACAGGGCGGCGGGCGGCTACACCTTC
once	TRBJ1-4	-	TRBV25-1	CASSEGSWSEKLFF	TGTGCCAGCAGTGAGGGTTCGTGGAGTGAAAAACTGTTTTTT
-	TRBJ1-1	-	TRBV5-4	CASSPGITQGISKKAFF	TGTGCCAGCAGCCCCGGTATTACCCAGGGGATCTCCAAGAAAGCTTTCTTT
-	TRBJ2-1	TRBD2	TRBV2	CASKGLAYNEQFF	TGTGCCAGCAAGGGACTAGCGTACAATGAGCAGTTCTTC
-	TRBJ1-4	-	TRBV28	CASSFRPGGVFF	TGTGCCAGCAGTTTCCGGCCGGGGGGAGTGTTTTTT
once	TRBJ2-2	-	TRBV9	CASSGGQLANTGELFF	TGTGCCAGCAGCGGTGGACAGCTCGCGAACACCGGGGAGCTGTTTTTT